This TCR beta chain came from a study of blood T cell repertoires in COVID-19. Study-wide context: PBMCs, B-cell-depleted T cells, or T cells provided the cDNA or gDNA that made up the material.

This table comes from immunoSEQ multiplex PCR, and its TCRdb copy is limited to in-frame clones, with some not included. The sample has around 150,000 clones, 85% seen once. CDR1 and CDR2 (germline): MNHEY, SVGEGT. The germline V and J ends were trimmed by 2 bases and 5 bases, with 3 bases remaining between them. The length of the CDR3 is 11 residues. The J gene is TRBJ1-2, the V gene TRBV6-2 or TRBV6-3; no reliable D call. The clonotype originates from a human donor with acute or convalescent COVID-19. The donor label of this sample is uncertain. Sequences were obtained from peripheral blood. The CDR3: CASSYTYGYTF. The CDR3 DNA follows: TGTGCCAGCAGTTACACTTATGGCTACACCTTC.